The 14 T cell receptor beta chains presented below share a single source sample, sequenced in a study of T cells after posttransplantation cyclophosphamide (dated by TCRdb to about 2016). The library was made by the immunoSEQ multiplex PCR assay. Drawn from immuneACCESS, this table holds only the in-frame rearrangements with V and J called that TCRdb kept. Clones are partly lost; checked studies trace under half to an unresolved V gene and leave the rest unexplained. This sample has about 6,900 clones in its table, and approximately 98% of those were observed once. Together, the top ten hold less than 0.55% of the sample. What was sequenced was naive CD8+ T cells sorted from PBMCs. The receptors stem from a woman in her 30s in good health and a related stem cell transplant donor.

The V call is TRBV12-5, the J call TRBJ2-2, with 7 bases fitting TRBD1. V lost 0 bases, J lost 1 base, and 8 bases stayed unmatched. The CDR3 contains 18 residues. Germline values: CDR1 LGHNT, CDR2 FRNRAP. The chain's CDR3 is CASGLVLGDRVNTGELFF. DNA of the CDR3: TGTGCTAGTGGTTTGGTACTCGGAGACAGGGTGAACACCGGGGAGCTGTTTTTT.

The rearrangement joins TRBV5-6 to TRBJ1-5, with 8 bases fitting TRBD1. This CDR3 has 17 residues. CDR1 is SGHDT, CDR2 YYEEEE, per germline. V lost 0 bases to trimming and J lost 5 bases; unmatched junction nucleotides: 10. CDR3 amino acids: CASSLGQGPESYQPQHF. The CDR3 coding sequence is TGTGCCAGCAGCTTGGGACAGGGGCCCGAATCGTATCAGCCCCAGCATTTT.

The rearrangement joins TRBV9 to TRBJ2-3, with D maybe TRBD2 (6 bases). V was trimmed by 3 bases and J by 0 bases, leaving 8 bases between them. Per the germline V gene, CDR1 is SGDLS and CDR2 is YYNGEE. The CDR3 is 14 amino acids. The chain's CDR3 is CASSGSGSTDTQYF. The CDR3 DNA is TGTGCCAGCAGCGGTAGCGGCAGCACAGATACGCAGTATTTT.

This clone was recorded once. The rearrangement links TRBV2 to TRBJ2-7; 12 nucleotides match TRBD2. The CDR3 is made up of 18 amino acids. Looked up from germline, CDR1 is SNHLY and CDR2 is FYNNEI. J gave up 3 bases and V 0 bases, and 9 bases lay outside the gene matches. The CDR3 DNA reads TGTGCCAGCAGTGAAGCGCTTCGGCTAGCGGGGGGGATCTACGAGCAGTACTTC. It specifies CASSEALRLAGGIYEQYF.

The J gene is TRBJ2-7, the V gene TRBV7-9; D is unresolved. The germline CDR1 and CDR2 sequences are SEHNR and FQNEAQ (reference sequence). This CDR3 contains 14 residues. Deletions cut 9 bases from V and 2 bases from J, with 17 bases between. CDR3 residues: CASGQSETPYEQYF. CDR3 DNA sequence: TGTGCCAGTGGGCAGTCAGAAACCCCCTACGAGCAGTACTTC. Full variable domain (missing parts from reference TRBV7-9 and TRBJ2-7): DTGVSQNPRHKITKRGQNVTFRCDPISEHNRLYWYRQTLGQGPEFLTYFQNEAQLEKSRLLSDRFSAERPKGSFSTLEIQRTEQGDSAMYLCASGQSETPYEQYFGPGTRLTVT.

The CDR3: CASSPKDGHMGGNQPQHF. The CDR3 DNA sequence: TGTGCCAGCAGCCCAAAAGACGGACACATGGGTGGCAATCAGCCCCAGCATTTT. The rearrangement links TRBV7-3 to TRBJ1-5; maybe TRBD1 (5 bases). CDR1 and CDR2 from the germline V gene are SGHTA and FQGTGA. The CDR3 is 18 residues long. The V and J ends lost 5 bases and 2 bases respectively, with 22 bases between them.

CDR3 region: CASIEQGTLGTDTQYF. The CDR3 DNA reads as TGTGCCAGCATCGAACAGGGGACCCTTGGCACAGATACGCAGTATTTT. The chain employs TRBV27 and TRBJ2-3; 7 bases align to TRBD1. There are 16 residues in the CDR3. Germline assignment: CDR1 MNHEY and CDR2 SMNVEV (reference sequence). With 7 bases clipped from V and 1 base from J, the junction kept 11 bases outside the gene matches.

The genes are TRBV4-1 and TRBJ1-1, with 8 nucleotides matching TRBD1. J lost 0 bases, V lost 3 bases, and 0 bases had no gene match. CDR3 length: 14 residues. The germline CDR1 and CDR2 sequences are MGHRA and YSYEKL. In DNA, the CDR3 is TGCGCCAGCAGCCAGACAGGGGTGAACACTGAAGCTTTCTTT. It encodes CASSQTGVNTEAFF.

The CDR3 reads CASTPHRGTVHTGELFF. As DNA, the CDR3 is TGTGCCAGTACCCCACACCGAGGGACAGTCCACACCGGGGAGCTGTTTTTT. The genes are TRBV19 and TRBJ2-2; 7 positions agree with TRBD1. CDR1 LNHDA and CDR2 SQIVND come from the germline V gene (reference sequence). V dropped 7 bases and J dropped 3; count of bases not matched to a gene: 14. This CDR3 region has 17 residues.

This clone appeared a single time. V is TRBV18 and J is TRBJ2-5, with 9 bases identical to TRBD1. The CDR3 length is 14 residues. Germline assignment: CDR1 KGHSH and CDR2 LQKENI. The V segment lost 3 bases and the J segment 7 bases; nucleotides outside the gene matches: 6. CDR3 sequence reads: CASSPDRGSWTQYF. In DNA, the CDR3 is TGTGCCAGCTCACCGGACAGGGGTTCGTGGACCCAGTACTTC.

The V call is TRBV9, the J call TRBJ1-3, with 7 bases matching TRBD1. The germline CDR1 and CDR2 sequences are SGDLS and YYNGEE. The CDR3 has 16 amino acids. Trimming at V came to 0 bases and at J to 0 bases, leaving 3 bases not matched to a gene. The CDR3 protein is CASSVGQGLSGNTIYF. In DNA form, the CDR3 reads TGTGCCAGCAGCGTAGGACAGGGACTCTCTGGAAACACCATATATTTT.

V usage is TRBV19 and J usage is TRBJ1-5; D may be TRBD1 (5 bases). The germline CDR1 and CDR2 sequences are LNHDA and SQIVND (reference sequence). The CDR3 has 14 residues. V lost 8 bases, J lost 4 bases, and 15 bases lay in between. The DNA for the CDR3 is TGTGCCAGTGGGGCTGCGAGGTGGAATCAGCCCCAGCATTTT. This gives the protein CASGAARWNQPQHF.

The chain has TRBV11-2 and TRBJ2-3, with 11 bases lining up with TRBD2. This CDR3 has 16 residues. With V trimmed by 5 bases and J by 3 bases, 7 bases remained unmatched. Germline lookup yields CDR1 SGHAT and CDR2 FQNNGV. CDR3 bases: TGTGCCAGCAGCCAAGCTAGCGGGGGGCCTACAGATACGCAGTATTTT. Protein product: CASSQASGGPTDTQYF.

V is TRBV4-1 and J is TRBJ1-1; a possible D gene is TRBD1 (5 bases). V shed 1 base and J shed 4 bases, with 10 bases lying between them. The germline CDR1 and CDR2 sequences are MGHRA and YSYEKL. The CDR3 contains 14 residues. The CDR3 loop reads CASSQATAGTEAFF. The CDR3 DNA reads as TGCGCCAGCAGCCAAGCGACAGCGGGCACTGAAGCTTTCTTT.